This TCR beta chain was captured in a study of vaccination and CD4 T cells after COVID-19. For the study at large: In culture, cells were exposed to overlapping spike peptides from SARS-CoV-2, HCoV-NL63, HCoV-OC43 and HCoV-229E. Controls used CEFX viral epitopes (positive), HIV-1 Nef peptides (negative), or no peptide.

Study-level points and caveats: Convalescent patients had a median about 90% of reactive clones appearing only post-vaccination.

Sample treatment: roughly 10-day PBMC culture with coronavirus spike peptide pools or control peptides (ViraFEST assay). Sequencing of DNA taken from cultured CD4+ T cells relied on the Oncomine TCR Beta short-read assay. TCRdb re-derived calls from the PCR reads in MiXCR, one entry per CDR3 protein. The profile shows approximately 20,000 distinct CDR3 sequences, roughly 34% of them singletons. This clonotype was seen more than once but under ten times. Its antigen is unknown. From germline, CDR1 is LNHNV and CDR2 YYDKDF (reference sequence). Trimming cost V 0 bases and J 3 bases, with 8 bases left between them. The CDR3 extends over 14 amino acids.

The origin of this receptor is a human donor who had recovered from COVID-19. The chain recombines TRBV15 with TRBJ2-5; D may be TRBD1 (6 bases). The source was CD4+ T cells from blood, cultured in vitro, collected before SARS-CoV-2 vaccination. CDR3 nucleotide sequence: TGTGCCACCAGCAGAGATCAGGGGAAAGAGACCCAGTACTTC. Protein product: CATSRDQGKETQYF.